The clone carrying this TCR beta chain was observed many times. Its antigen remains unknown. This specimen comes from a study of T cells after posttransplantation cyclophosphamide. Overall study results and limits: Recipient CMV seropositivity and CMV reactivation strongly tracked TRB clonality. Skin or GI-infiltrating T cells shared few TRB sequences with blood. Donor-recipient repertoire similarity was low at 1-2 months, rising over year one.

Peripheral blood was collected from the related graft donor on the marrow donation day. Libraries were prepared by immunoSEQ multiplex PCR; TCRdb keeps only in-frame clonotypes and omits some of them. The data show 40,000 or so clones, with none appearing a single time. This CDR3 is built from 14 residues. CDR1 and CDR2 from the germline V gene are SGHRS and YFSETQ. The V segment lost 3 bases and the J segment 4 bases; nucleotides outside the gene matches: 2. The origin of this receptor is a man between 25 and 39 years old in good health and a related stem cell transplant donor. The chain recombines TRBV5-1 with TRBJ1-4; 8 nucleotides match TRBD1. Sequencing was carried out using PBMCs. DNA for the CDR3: TGCGCCAGCAGCTGGGGACAGGTTAATGAAAAACTGTTTTTT. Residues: CASSWGQVNEKLFF.